This T cell receptor (beta chain) is drawn from a study of cytomegalovirus exposure and HLA in healthy donors. Background on the study: Of all 400 or so donors who were genotyped, roughly 81% belonged to the Caucasian-associated ancestry cluster. Study-wide results and limits: Productive status was seen about 87% or about 30% of the time for most TCR beta V segments in an earlier analysis.

On this clone: Its target is unknown.

This CDR3 has 13 residues. The ends were cut back, 5 bases at V and 5 bases at J, with 11 bases in the middle. Germline V gene lookup returns CDR1 SGHTA and CDR2 FQGTGA. At the time of sampling, donors were nominally healthy, though unrecorded immune exposures were likely. 13 Jbeta primers and 60 Vbeta primers were used for the PCR. Sequenced by immunoSEQ multiplex PCR; TCRdb stores in-frame clones only, minus some. The sample shows 150,000 to 200,000 clones, approximately 82% of them seen only once. This rearrangement joins TRBV7-3 to TRBJ2-3; D perhaps matches TRBD1 (5 bases). The sequencing input was PBMCs. The TCR comes from a male donor in good health and CMV-seronegative. CDR3 nucleotide sequence: TGTGCCAGCAGCATCGGACATCAAGATACGCAGTATTTT. Translation gives CASSIGHQDTQYF.